This T cell receptor (beta chain) emerged from a study of cytomegalovirus exposure and HLA in healthy donors. Overall study findings and caveats: Most TCR sequences were seen very rarely across donors, but some public TCRs occurred in many. High sensitivity and specificity were reportedly achieved when the classifier diagnosed cytomegalovirus status.

The V and J ends lost 1 base and 6 bases, in that order; junction bases with no gene match: 5. Germline CDR1 is KGHSH and CDR2 is LQKENI. The CDR3 has 14 amino acids. Comments on this clone: Antigen: not known.

These donors counted as nominally healthy when sampled, but unrecorded immune exposures were likely. With 60 Vbeta and 13 Jbeta primers, the PCR was carried out. TCRdb's table, derived via immunoSEQ multiplex PCR, lists solely in-frame clones and lacks some. The table includes approximately 160,000 clones, about 71% detected once. The V gene is TRBV18, the J gene TRBJ2-7, with 8 positions matching TRBD1. The origin of this receptor is a man in his fifties or sixties in good health and CMV-seronegative. Sequencing input: PBMCs. CDR3 protein: CASSPRQGIGEQYF. The CDR3, as DNA: TGTGCCAGCTCACCACGACAGGGGATAGGCGAGCAGTACTTC.